The text below deals with one T cell receptor beta chain. Its antigen remains unknown. The CDR3 contains 15 residues. V trimming: 2 bases; J trimming: 5 bases; junction bases outside the gene matches: 6. CDR1 is SGHVS, CDR2 FQNEAQ, per germline. The entry originates in a study of shared clonotypes between healthy human individuals. Findings and limits, study-wide: Compared with clonotypes that all four donors shared, non-shared clonotypes had lower generation probabilities.

Clones were read by immunoSEQ multiplex PCR, and TCRdb kept only the in-frame ones, dropping some. Of millions of clones listed, 93% are singletons. This receptor was taken from a man aged 18 to 29 in good health. Some clones in this sample may be carry-over from other donors' samples. The chain links TRBV7-8 to TRBJ2-5; TRBD2 agrees at 9 bases. The specimen was naive CD4+ T cells from PBMCs. Subset meaning: CD45RA+ positively selected. Written as DNA, the CDR3 is TGTGCCAGCAGCTTAAAGGTAGCGGGAGTCGAGACCCAGTACTTC. Its protein is CASSLKVAGVETQYF.